These 21 T cell receptor beta chains were sequenced from one sample in a study of identical twins. TCRdb used MiXCR to reprocess the 5' RACE reads, holding one entry per CDR3 protein. The sample lists 400,000 to 650,000 distinct CDR3 sequences, approximately 22% seen once, with around 0.91% in the top ten. The same sample was also studied in work on T cells expressing NK-cell markers.

Sequencing was performed on CD4+ T cells sorted from blood. The origin of the receptors is a woman younger than 35 in good health.

This clonotype was seen only a few times. The chain links TRBV9 to TRBJ2-7, with 9 bases lining up with TRBD1. This CDR3 is 15 amino acids long. V shed 4 bases and J 3 bases; nucleotides not matched to a gene: 8. CDR1 is SGDLS and CDR2 is YYNGEE in the germline V gene. This CDR3 reads CASSLFGQGNYEQYF. Here the CDR3 DNA reads TGTGCCAGCAGCCTCTTTGGACAGGGGAACTACGAGCAGTACTTC.

This clonotype was detected only a few times. This chain links TRBV25-1 with TRBJ2-6; D remains unclear. The CDR3 covers 16 residues. CDR1 is MGHDK and CDR2 is SYGVNS in the germline V gene. The V and J ends lost 3 bases and 0 bases respectively, with 9 bases between them. The CDR3 region is CASSEGRLSGANVLTF. The CDR3 DNA is TGTGCCAGCAGTGAGGGAAGACTCTCTGGGGCCAACGTCCTGACTTTC.

This clonotype has more than one count but fewer than ten. The chain couples TRBV30 to TRBJ2-1; 10 bases map to TRBD2. In germline, CDR1 is GTSNPN, CDR2 SVGIG (reference sequence). The CDR3 has 16 amino acids. The ends lost 4 bases at V and 10 bases at J; junction bases unmatched: 16. The CDR3 region has the DNA TGTGCCTGGATTAAACTTAGGCTAGCGGGAGAGAAGGAGCAGTTCTTC. Translating it yields CAWIKLRLAGEKEQFF.

CDR3 DNA: TGCAGTGTTATGCCCGGGACTGGGCGTCAGCCCCAGCATTTT. Its translation is CSVMPGTGRQPQHF. The chain uses TRBV20-1 and TRBJ1-5, with D tentatively TRBD1 (5 bases). The CDR3 length is 14 residues. Trimming left V 7 bases short and J 6 bases short, with 19 bases between. The germline gives CDR1 DFQATT, CDR2 SNEGSKA (reference sequence).

This clonotype was observed a few times. V usage is TRBV7-9 and J usage is TRBJ2-3; 9 bases are a match to TRBD2. Germline CDR1 SEHNR, CDR2 FQNEAQ (reference sequence). The CDR3 runs to 15 residues. V trimming: 5 bases; J trimming: 4 bases; junction bases outside the gene matches: 7. CDR3 in DNA: TGTGCCAGCAGCGTTAGCGGGAGAGGCGCAGATACGCAGTATTTT. Encoded protein: CASSVSGRGADTQYF.

This clonotype came up a few times. V gene TRBV5-1 combines with J gene TRBJ2-3; D gene unclear. The CDR3 totals 13 residues. V lost 7 bases and J lost 0, with 9 bases in between. Germline CDR1 and CDR2: SGHRS and YFSETQ. The CDR3 here is CASWAPSTDTQYF. CDR3 nucleotides: TGCGCCAGCTGGGCCCCAAGCACAGATACGCAGTATTTT.

This chain joins TRBV6-2 or TRBV6-3 and TRBJ2-1; D ambiguous. CDR1 is MNHEY, CDR2 SVGEGT, per germline. V was pared by 5 bases and J by 3 bases, with 23 bases between. The CDR3 consists of 18 residues. DNA of the CDR3: TGTGCCAGCAGTCCCTGGGCGTATGGACGTATAAGCTACAATGAGCAGTTCTTC. Protein: CASSPWAYGRISYNEQFF.

This clonotype came up a few times. The chain uses TRBV19 and TRBJ2-3, with 8 bases identical to TRBD2. J was trimmed by 4 bases and V by 7 bases; bases with no gene match: 7. Per germline, CDR1 LNHDA and CDR2 SQIVND (reference sequence). This CDR3 is built from 14 residues. The CDR3 loop reads CASTYGGAADTQYF. The CDR3 DNA reads as TGTGCCAGTACTTACGGGGGGGCAGCAGATACGCAGTATTTT.

This clonotype was seen once. The V gene is TRBV9, the J gene TRBJ2-3; no clear D gene. Germline loops: CDR1 SGDLS, CDR2 YYNGEE. The CDR3 covers 15 residues. V lost 4 bases to trimming and J lost 2 bases, with 14 bases between them. This chain's CDR3 is CASSQYFLDTDTQYF. DNA for the CDR3: TGTGCCAGCAGCCAGTATTTCTTAGACACAGATACGCAGTATTTT.

The gene calls are TRBV4-1 and TRBJ2-5; 8 positions match TRBD2. The J segment lost 5 bases and the V segment lost 1 base, leaving 9 bases of the junction unmatched. Germline CDR1 and CDR2: MGHRA and YSYEKL. The CDR3 consists of 16 residues. The CDR3 region is CASSQGAGGGRETQYF. CDR3 nucleotides: TGCGCCAGCAGCCAAGGGGCGGGAGGAGGTCGGGAGACCCAGTACTTC.

This rearrangement joins TRBV5-1 to TRBJ2-2, with D possibly being TRBD1 (6 bases). In germline, CDR1 is SGHRS, CDR2 YFSETQ. There are 16 residues in the CDR3. Trimming pared 1 base from V and 2 bases from J, leaving 12 bases between. CDR3 DNA: TGCGCCAGCAGCTTGAACGTCAGGGGAAACACCGGGGAGCTGTTTTTT. Its protein product is CASSLNVRGNTGELFF.

The rearrangement links TRBV9 to TRBJ2-1, with 13 bases lining up with TRBD2. CDR1 and CDR2 (germline): SGDLS, YYNGEE. CDR3 length: 16 residues. V lost 0 bases to trimming and J lost 11 bases; unmatched junction nucleotides: 8. The CDR3 reads CASSVGTSGGRNQQFF. The CDR3, as DNA: TGTGCCAGCAGCGTAGGGACTAGCGGGGGCCGTAATCAGCAGTTCTTC.

This clonotype was seen more than once but under ten times. J is TRBJ1-1 and V is TRBV18; D unclear. The CDR3 contains 16 residues. Germline V gene lookup returns CDR1 KGHSH and CDR2 LQKENI. The V and J ends lost 2 bases and 3 bases respectively, with 16 bases between them. The CDR3 spells CASSPASGQAYTEAFF. CDR3 DNA: TGTGCCAGCTCACCAGCATCTGGGCAGGCCTACACTGAAGCTTTCTTT.

The V gene is TRBV5-4, the J gene TRBJ1-2; D is possibly TRBD1 (5 bases). V was pared by 4 bases and J by 3 bases, with 19 bases between. Germline V lookup: CDR1 SGHNT, CDR2 YYREEE (reference sequence). The CDR3 contains 16 residues. The CDR3 region has the DNA TGTGCCAGCAGCCAAGGGACGGCCGTAGTTGACTATGGCTACACCTTC. It yields the protein CASSQGTAVVDYGYTF.

This sequence joins TRBV5-6 and TRBJ2-7; TRBD1 might be the D (5 bases). The CDR3 is 13 amino acids. Germline V lookup: CDR1 SGHDT, CDR2 YYEEEE. V lost 3 bases, J lost 4 bases, and 11 bases lay in between. CDR3 DNA sequence: TGTGCCAGCAGCTCAGGGTTCCTTTACGAGCAGTACTTC. Protein: CASSSGFLYEQYF.

The rearrangement uses TRBV4-1 and TRBJ1-1; TRBD1 agrees at 8 bases. CDR3 length: 13 amino acids. In germline, CDR1 is MGHRA, CDR2 YSYEKL. Trimming at V came to 8 bases and at J to 4 bases, leaving 6 bases not matched to a gene. Written as DNA, the CDR3 is TGCGCCAGCGCTCAGGGGGCATTCACTGAAGCTTTCTTT. Encoded protein: CASAQGAFTEAFF.

This clonotype was picked up a small number of times. J is TRBJ1-1 and V is TRBV3-1; D perhaps matches TRBD1 (5 bases). Germline assignment: CDR1 LGHDT and CDR2 YNNKEL (reference sequence). CDR3 length: 14 amino acids. V lost 3 bases and J lost 5, with 13 bases in between. The DNA for the CDR3 is TGTGCCAGCAGCCAGGCCTCCGGGGGGACTGAAGCTTTCTTT. It codes for CASSQASGGTEAFF.

This clonotype was seen only a few times. The chain employs TRBV6-2 or TRBV6-3 and TRBJ2-1, with TRBD2 matching 8 bases. Trimming removed 11 bases from V and 0 bases from J; junction bases left unmatched: 15. This CDR3 comprises 17 residues. Germline V gives CDR1 MNHEY, CDR2 SVGEGT. The CDR3 here is CASRGPTSGISYNEQFF. Written as DNA, the CDR3 is TGTGCCTCCCGTGGCCCAACTAGCGGCATCTCCTACAATGAGCAGTTCTTC.

This clonotype was found a few times. The chain couples TRBV12-3 or TRBV12-4 to TRBJ2-7; D could derive from TRBD1 or TRBD2 (6 bases each). The V and J ends lost 5 bases and 0 bases respectively, with 14 bases between them. The CDR3 length is 15 residues. CDR3 loop: CASSTRGQGSYEQYF. In nucleotides, the CDR3 is TGTGCCAGCAGTACCCGGGGGCAGGGCTCCTACGAGCAGTACTTC.

The chain joins TRBV5-8 to TRBJ1-1; TRBD1 matches 9 bases. The J segment lost 1 base and the V segment lost 4 bases, leaving 5 bases of the junction unmatched. This CDR3 has 15 residues. Germline assignment: CDR1 SGHTS and CDR2 YDEGEE. The CDR3 here is CASSATGGRNTEAFF. The DNA of the CDR3 is TGTGCCAGCAGCGCGACAGGGGGACGGAACACTGAAGCTTTCTTT. The whole variable domain, remainder taken from reference TRBV5-8 and TRBJ1-1, is EAGVTQSPTHLIKTRGQQATLRCSPISGHTSVYWYQQALGLGLQFLLWYDEGEERNRGNFPPRFSGRQFPNYSSELNVNALELEDSALYLCASSATGGRNTEAFFGQGTRLTVV.

A few counts support this clonotype. This chain joins TRBV29-1 and TRBJ2-4; unclear D gene. V lost 5 bases, J lost 1 base, and 9 bases lay in between. There are 13 residues in the CDR3. Germline loops: CDR1 SQVTM, CDR2 ANQGSEA. CDR3 sequence: CSVSVGAKNIQYF. The CDR3 bases are TGCAGCGTTTCCGTAGGGGCCAAAAACATTCAGTACTTC.